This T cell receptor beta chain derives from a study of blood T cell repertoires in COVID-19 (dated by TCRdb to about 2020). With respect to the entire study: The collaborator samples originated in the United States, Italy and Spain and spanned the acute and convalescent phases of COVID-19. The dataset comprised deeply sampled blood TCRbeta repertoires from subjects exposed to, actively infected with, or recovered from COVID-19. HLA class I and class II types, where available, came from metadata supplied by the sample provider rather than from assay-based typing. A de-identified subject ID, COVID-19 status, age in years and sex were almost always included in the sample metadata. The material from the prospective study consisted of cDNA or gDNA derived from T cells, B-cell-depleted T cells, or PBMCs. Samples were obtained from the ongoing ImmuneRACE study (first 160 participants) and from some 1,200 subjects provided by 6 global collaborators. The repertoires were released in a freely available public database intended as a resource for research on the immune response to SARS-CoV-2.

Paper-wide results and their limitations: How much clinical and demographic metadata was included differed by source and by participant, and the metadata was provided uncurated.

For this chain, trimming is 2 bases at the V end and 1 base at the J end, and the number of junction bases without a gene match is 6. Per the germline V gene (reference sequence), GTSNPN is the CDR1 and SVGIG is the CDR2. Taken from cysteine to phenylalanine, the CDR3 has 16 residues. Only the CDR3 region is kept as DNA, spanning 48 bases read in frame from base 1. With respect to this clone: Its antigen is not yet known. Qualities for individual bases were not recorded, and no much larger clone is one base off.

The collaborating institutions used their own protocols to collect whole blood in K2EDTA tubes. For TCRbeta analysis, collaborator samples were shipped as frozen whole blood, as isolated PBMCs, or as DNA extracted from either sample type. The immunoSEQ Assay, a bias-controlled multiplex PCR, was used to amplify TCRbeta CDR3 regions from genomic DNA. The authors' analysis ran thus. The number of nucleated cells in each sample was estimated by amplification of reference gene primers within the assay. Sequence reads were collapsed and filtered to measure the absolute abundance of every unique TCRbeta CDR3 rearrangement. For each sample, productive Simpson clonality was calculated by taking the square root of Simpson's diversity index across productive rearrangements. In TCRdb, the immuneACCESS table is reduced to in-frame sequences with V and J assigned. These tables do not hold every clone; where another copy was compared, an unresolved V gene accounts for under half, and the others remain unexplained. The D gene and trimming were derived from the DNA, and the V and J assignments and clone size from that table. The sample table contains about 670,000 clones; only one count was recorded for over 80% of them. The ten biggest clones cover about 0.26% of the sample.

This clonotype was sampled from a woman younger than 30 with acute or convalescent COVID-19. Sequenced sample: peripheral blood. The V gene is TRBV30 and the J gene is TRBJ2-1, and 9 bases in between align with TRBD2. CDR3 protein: CAWSKETSGSYNEQFF. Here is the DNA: TGTGCCTGGAGTAAGGAGACTAGCGGATCCTACAATGAGCAGTTCTTC.